This TCR beta chain was observed in a study of technical replicates of blood from a few donors. V was shortened by 0 bases and J by 4 bases, with 7 bases between the two germline ends. The germline gives CDR1 SGHRS, CDR2 YFSETQ. The CDR3 is 13 residues long. Clones were sequenced by immunoSEQ multiplex PCR, and TCRdb holds only the in-frame ones, with some missing. The repertoire holds some 87,000 clones, with around 90% as singletons. This chain connects TRBV5-1 to TRBJ1-1; a weak D match, TRBD1 (6 bases). The source material was T cells isolated from PBMCs. This receptor was obtained from a human donor in good health. The CDR3: CASSLDRATEAFF. CDR3 coding DNA: TGCGCCAGCAGCTTGGACAGGGCCACTGAAGCTTTCTTT.